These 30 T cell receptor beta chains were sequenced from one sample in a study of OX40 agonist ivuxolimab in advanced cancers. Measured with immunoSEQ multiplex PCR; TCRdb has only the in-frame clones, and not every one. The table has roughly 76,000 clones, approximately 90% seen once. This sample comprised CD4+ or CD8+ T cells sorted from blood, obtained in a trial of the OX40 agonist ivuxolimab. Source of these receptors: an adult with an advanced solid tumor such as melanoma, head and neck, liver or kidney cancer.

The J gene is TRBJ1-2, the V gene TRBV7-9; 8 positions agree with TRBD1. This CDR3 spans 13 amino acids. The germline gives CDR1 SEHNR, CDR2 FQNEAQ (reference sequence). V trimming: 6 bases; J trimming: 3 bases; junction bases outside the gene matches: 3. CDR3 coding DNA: TGTGCCAGCAGACTGGACAGGGACTATGGCTACACCTTC. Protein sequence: CASRLDRDYGYTF.

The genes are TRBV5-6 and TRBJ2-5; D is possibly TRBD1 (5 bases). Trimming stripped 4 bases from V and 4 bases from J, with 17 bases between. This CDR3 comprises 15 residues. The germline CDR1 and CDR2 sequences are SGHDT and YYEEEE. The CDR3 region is CASSPPAIQGETQYF. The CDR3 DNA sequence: TGTGCCAGCAGCCCCCCGGCCATTCAGGGAGAGACCCAGTACTTC.

CDR3 protein: CASSLAAGTVEAFF. CDR3 in DNA: TGCGCCAGCAGCTTGGCGGCCGGGACAGTAGAAGCTTTCTTT. The chain links TRBV5-1 to TRBJ1-1; 7 bases agree with TRBD1. Germline V gene sequence: CDR1 SGHRS, CDR2 YFSETQ. V dropped 0 bases and J dropped 8; count of bases not matched to a gene: 7. This CDR3 contains 14 residues.

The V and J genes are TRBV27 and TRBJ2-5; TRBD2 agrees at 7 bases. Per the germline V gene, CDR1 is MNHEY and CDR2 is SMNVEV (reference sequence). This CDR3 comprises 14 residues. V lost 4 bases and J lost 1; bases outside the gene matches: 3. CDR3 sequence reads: CASSSTGGQETQYF. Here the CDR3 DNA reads TGTGCCAGCAGTTCGACGGGGGGCCAAGAGACCCAGTACTTC.

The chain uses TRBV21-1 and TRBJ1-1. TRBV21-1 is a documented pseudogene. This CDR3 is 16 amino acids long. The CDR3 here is CASRTMIATHRTEAFF. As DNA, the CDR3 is TGTGCCAGCAGGACCATGATAGCTACACATCGCACTGAAGCTTTCTTT.

The DNA of the CDR3 is TGTGCCAGCAGCTTACCATTACAGGCGAGCTCCTACGAGCAGTACTTC. It codes for CASSLPLQASSYEQYF. The V gene is TRBV7-9, the J gene TRBJ2-7, with TRBD1 as a possible D gene (5 bases). The CDR3 extends over 16 amino acids. With 2 bases removed from V and 0 bases from J, the gap between germline ends came to 14 bases. Germline V CDR1 and CDR2: SEHNR, FQNEAQ (reference sequence).

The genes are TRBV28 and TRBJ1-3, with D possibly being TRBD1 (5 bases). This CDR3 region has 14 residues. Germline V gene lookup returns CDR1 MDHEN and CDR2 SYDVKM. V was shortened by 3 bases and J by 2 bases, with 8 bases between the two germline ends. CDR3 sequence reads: CASSFGGTGNTIYF. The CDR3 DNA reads TGTGCCAGCAGTTTCGGGGGAACTGGAAACACCATATATTTT.

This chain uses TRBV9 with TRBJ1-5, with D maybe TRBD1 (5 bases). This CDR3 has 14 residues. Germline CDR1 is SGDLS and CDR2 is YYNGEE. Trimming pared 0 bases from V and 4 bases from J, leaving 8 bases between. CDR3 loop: CASSVGDGNQPQHF. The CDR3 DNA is TGTGCCAGCAGCGTAGGGGACGGTAATCAGCCCCAGCATTTT.

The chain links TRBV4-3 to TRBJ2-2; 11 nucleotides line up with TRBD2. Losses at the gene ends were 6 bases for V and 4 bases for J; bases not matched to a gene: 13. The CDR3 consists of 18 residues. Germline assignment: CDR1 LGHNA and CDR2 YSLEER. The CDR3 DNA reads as TGCGCCAGCAGTTATTGGTCTAGCGGGGGGTCCCGCACCGGGGAGCTGTTTTTT. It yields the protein CASSYWSSGGSRTGELFF.

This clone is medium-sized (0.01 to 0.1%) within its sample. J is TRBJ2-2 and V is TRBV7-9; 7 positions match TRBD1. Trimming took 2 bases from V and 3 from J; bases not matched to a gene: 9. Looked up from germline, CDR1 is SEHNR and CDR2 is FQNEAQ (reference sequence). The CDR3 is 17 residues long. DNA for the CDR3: TGTGCCAGCAGCTTACCGGCGACAGGGCGGTACACCGGGGAGCTGTTTTTT. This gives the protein CASSLPATGRYTGELFF.

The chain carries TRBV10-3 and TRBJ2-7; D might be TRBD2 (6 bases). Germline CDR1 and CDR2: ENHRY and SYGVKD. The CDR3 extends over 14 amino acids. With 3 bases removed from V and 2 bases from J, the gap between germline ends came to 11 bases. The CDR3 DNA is TGTGCCATCAGTGATTTGGCGGGGCCCTACGAGCAGTACTTC. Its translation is CAISDLAGPYEQYF.

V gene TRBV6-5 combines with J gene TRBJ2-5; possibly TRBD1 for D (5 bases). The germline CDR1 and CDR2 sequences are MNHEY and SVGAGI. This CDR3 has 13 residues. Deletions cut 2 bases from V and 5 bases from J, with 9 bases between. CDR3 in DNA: TGTGCCAGCAGTTACAACTCAGGGGAGACCCAGTACTTC. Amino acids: CASSYNSGETQYF.

The chain's CDR3 is CASSIATGLANTDTQYF. The DNA of the CDR3 is TGTGCCAGTAGTATAGCAACGGGACTAGCGAACACAGATACGCAGTATTTT. The genes are TRBV19 and TRBJ2-3; the match to TRBD2 covers 10 bases. V lost 1 base to trimming and J lost 2 bases; unmatched junction nucleotides: 6. The CDR3 sequence is 17 residues long. Germline values: CDR1 LNHDA, CDR2 SQIVND (reference sequence). Complete variable domain (other parts from reference TRBV19 and TRBJ2-3): DGGITQSPKYLFRKEGQNVTLSCEQNLNHDAMYWYRQDPGQGLRLIYYSQIVNDFQKGDIAEGYSVSREKKESFPLTVTSAQKNPTAFYLCASSIATGLANTDTQYFGPGTRLTVL.

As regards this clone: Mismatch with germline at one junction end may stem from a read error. The CDR3: CASSFGTLSYGFTF. In DNA, the CDR3 is TGTGCCAGCAGTTTCGGGACCTTATCATATGGCTTCACCTTC. The chain recombines TRBV28 with TRBJ1-2, with D maybe TRBD1 (5 bases). CDR1 and CDR2 from the germline V gene are MDHEN and SYDVKM. This CDR3 contains 14 residues.

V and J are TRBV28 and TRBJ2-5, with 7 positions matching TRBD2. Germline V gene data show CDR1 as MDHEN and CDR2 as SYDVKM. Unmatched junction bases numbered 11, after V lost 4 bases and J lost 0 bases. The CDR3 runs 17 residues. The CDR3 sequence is CASSSTSLAEYQETQYF. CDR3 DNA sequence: TGTGCCAGCAGTTCAACGTCGCTAGCGGAGTACCAAGAGACCCAGTACTTC.

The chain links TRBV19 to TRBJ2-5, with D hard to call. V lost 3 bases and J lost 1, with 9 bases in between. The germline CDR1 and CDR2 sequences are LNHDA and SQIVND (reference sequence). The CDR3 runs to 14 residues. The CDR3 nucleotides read TGTGCCAGTAGTATGTGGGGAATCCAAGAGACCCAGTACTTC. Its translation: CASSMWGIQETQYF.

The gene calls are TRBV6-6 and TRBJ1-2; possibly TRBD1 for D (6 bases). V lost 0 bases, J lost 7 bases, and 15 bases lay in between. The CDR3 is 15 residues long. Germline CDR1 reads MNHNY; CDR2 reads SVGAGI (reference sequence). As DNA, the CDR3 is TGTGCCAGCAGTTACTCGATGGGGGCGGGTTCTGGCTACACCTTC. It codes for CASSYSMGAGSGYTF.

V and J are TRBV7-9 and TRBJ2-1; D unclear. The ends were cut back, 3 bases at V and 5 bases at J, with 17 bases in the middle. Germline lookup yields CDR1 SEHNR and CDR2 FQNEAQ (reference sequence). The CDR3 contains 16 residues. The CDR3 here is CASSLDGASYNNEQFF. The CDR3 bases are TGTGCCAGCAGCTTGGACGGAGCTAGTTACAACAATGAGCAGTTCTTC.

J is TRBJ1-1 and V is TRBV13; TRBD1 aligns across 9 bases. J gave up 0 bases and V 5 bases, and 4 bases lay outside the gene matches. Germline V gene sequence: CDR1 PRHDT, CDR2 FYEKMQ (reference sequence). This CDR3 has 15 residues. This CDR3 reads CASSPGQGMNTEAFF. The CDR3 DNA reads TGTGCCAGCAGCCCCGGACAGGGGATGAACACTGAAGCTTTCTTT.

CDR3 sequence reads: CASSVSPDQSYEQYF. The CDR3, as DNA: TGTGCCAGCAGCGTATCCCCCGACCAGTCCTACGAGCAGTACTTC. This chain uses TRBV9 with TRBJ2-7, with D unresolved. Per germline, CDR1 SGDLS and CDR2 YYNGEE. The CDR3 sequence is 15 residues long. V was clipped by 1 base and J by 1 base, with 12 bases between them.

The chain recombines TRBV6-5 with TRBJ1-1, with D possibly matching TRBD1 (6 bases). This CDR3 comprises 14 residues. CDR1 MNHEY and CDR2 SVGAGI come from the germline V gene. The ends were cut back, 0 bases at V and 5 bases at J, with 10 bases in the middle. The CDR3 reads CASSYSPQGTEAFF. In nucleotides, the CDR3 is TGTGCCAGCAGTTACTCGCCCCAGGGGACTGAAGCTTTCTTT.

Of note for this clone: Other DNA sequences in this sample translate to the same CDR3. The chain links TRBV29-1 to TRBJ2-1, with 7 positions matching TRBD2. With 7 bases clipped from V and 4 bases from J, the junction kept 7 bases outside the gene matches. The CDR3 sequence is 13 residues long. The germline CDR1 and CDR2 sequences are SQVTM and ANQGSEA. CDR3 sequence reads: CSAGERGYNEQFF. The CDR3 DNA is TGCAGCGCTGGGGAGCGGGGATACAATGAGCAGTTCTTC.

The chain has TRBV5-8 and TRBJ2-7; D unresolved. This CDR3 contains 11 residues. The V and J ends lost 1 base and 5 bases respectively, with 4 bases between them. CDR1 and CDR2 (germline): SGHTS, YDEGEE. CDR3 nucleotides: TGTGCCAGCAGCTTGACAGACGAGCAGTACTTC. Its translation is CASSLTDEQYF.

The CDR3 DNA reads as TGTGCCAGCAGCGCTGAGGGGGTCAACACTGAAGCTTTCTTT. Its translation: CASSAEGVNTEAFF. The genes are TRBV11-2 and TRBJ1-1, with a possible D match to TRBD1 (6 bases). CDR3 length: 14 amino acids. Trimming shortened V by 5 bases and J by 2 bases, and 12 bases separated the two germline ends. Germline loops: CDR1 SGHAT, CDR2 FQNNGV.

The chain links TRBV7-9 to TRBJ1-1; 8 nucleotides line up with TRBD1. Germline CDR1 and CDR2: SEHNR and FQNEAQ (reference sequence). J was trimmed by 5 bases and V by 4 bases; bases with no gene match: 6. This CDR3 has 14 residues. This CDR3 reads CASSSGQGITEAFF. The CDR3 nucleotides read TGTGCCAGCAGCTCTGGACAGGGTATTACTGAAGCTTTCTTT.

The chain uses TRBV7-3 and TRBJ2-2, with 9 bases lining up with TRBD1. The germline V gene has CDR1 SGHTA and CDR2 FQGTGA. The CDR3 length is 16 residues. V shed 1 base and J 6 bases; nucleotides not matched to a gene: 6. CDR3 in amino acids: CASSLNTGGFAGELFF. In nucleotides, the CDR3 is TGTGCCAGCAGCTTAAATACAGGGGGCTTTGCCGGGGAGCTGTTTTTT.

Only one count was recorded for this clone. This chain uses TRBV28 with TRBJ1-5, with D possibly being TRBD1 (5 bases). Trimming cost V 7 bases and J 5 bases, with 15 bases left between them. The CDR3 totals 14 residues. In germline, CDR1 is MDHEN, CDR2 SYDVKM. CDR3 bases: TGTGCCAGCAACGAAGGGACTGCGGATCAGCCCCAGCATTTT. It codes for CASNEGTADQPQHF.

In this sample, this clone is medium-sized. In DNA, the CDR3 is TGTGCCAGCAGCCAAGTACTAGCGGGAGTGGCAGATACGCAGTATTTT. Translating it yields CASSQVLAGVADTQYF. This chain joins TRBV4-2 and TRBJ2-3; 11 bases agree with TRBD2. This CDR3 has 16 residues. V trimming: 1 base; J trimming: 4 bases; junction bases outside the gene matches: 4. Germline V gene data show CDR1 as LGHNA and CDR2 as YNFKEQ.

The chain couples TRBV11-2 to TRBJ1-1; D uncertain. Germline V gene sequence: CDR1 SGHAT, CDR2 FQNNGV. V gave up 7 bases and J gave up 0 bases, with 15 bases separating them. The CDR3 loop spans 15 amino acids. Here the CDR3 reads CASIRHQNMNTEAFF. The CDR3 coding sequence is TGTGCCAGCATCCGACACCAGAACATGAACACTGAAGCTTTCTTT. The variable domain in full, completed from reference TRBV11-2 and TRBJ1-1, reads EAGVAQSPRYKIIEKRQSVAFWCNPISGHATLYWYQQILGQGPKLLIQFQNNGVVDDSQLPKDRFSAERLKGVDSTLKIQPAKLEDSAVYLCASIRHQNMNTEAFFGQGTRLTVV.

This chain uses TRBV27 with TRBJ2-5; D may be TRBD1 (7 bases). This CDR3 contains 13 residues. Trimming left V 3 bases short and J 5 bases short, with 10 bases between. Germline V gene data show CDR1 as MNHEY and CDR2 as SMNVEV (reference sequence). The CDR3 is CASSFAGGETQYF. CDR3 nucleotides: TGTGCCAGCAGTTTCGCAGGGGGGGAGACCCAGTACTTC.